This entry features one TCR beta chain sequence. The data were obtained in a study of blood T cell repertoires in COVID-19. As for the study in general: Samples representing acute and convalescent COVID-19 were sourced from the United States, Italy and Spain. PBMCs, B-cell-depleted T cells, or T cells provided the cDNA or gDNA that made up the material.

Original processing methods: By means of reference gene primer amplification, nucleated cell counts were estimated. This table comes from immunoSEQ multiplex PCR, and its TCRdb copy is limited to in-frame clones, with some not included. The V and J calls and clone size come from that table; D and trimming were worked out from the DNA. Counted here are around 100,000 clones, 75% to 90% occurring once; the ten biggest clones make up 1.5% to 2%. From germline, CDR1 is SGHRS and CDR2 YFSETQ. V gave up 1 base and J gave up 4 bases; unmatched junction bases: 10. This CDR3 is built from 16 residues. The gene calls are TRBV5-1 and TRBJ1-2; 7 bases align to TRBD1. This receptor was obtained from an elderly man with acute or convalescent COVID-19. The sample comprised peripheral blood. The chain's CDR3 is CASSLTVRDRGYGYTF. The CDR3 bases are TGCGCCAGCAGCTTGACGGTTCGGGACAGAGGCTATGGCTACACCTTC.